The entry below gives a single T cell receptor (beta chain) sequence along with its context. Its specificity is not known. Germline lookup yields CDR1 SEHNR and CDR2 FQNEAQ (reference sequence). Trimming stripped 4 bases from V and 3 bases from J, with 10 bases between. This CDR3 is 14 amino acids long. These data originate in a study of cytomegalovirus exposure and HLA in healthy donors. Findings and limits, study-wide: Presence/absence analyses took donor sequencing depth as roughly uniform.

The PCR made use of 60 Vbeta and 13 Jbeta primers. The protocol was immunoSEQ multiplex PCR, while the TCRdb copy is restricted to in-frame clones and leaves out a portion. Seen here are over 70,000 clones, over 55% observed once, and the top ten hold approximately 21%. This receptor was taken from a woman in her forties or fifties in good health and CMV-seropositive. Sequencing was done on a sample of PBMCs. V and J are TRBV7-9 and TRBJ1-5; the D gene is possibly TRBD1 (5 bases). The CDR3 DNA sequence: TGTGCCAGCAGCTGGGGAGGGGTCAATCAGCCCCAGCATTTT. Translated: CASSWGGVNQPQHF.